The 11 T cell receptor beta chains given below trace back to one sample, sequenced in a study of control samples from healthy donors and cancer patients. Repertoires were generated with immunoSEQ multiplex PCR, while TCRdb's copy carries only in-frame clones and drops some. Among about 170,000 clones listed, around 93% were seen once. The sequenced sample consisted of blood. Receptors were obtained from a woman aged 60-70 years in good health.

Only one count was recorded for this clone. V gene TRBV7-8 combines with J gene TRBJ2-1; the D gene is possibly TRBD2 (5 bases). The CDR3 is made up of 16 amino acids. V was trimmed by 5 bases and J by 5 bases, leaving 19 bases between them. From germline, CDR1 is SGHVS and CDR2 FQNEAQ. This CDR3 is CASSPSYATTDNEQFF. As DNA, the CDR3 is TGTGCCAGCAGCCCTAGTTACGCGACTACGGACAATGAGCAGTTCTTC.

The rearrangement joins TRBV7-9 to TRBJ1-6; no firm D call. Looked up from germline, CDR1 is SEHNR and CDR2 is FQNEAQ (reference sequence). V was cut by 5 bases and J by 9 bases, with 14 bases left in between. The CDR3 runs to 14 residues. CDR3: CASSRQNSGSPLHF. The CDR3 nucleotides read TGTGCCAGCAGCCGCCAAAACTCCGGTTCACCCCTCCACTTT. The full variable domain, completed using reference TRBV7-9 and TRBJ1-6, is DTGVSQNPRHKITKRGQNVTFRCDPISEHNRLYWYRQTLGQGPEFLTYFQNEAQLEKSRLLSDRFSAERPKGSFSTLEIQRTEQGDSAMYLCASSRQNSGSPLHFGNGTRLTVT.

CDR3 nucleotides: TGCGCCAGCAGAGGCAGGGTGACGGATACGCAGTATTTT. As protein: CASRGRVTDTQYF. The chain is built from TRBV4-3 and TRBJ2-3; TRBD1 might be the D (5 bases). CDR1 and CDR2 (germline): LGHNA, YSLEER. The V and J ends lost 6 bases and 6 bases respectively, with 13 bases between them. The CDR3 runs 13 residues.

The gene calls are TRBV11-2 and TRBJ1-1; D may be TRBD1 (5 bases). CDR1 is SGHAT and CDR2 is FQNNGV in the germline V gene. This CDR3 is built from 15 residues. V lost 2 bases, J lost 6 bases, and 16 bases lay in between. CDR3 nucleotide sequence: TGTGCCAGCAGCTTAAGGGGAAGCGCTGGTCCTGAAGCTTTCTTT. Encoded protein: CASSLRGSAGPEAFF.

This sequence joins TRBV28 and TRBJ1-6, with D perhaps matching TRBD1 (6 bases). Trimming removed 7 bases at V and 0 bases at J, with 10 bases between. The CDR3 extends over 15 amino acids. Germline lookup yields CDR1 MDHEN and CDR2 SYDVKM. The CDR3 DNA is TGTGCCAGCACTCAGGGGAGCTCCTATAATTCACCCCTCCACTTT. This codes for CASTQGSSYNSPLHF.

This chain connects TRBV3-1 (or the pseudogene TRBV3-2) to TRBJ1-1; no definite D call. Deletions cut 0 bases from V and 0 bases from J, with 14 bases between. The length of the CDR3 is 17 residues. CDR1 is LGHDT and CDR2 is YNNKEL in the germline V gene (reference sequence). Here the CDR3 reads CASSQEWAGDLNTEAFF. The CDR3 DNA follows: TGTGCCAGCAGCCAAGAATGGGCAGGAGATTTGAACACTGAAGCTTTCTTT.

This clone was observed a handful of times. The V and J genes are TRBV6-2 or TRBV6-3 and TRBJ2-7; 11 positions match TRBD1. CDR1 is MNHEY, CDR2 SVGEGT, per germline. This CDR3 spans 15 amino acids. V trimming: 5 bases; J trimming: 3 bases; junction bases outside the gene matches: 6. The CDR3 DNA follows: TGTGCCAGCAGTGACCCGGGACAGGGGGACTACGAGCAGTACTTC. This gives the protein CASSDPGQGDYEQYF.

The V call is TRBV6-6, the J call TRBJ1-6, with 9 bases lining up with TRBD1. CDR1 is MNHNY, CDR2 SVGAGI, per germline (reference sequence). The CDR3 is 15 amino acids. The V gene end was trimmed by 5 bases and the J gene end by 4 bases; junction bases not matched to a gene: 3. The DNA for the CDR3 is TGTGCCAGCAGTAGCGGACAGGGGTATAATTCACCCCTCCACTTT. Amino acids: CASSSGQGYNSPLHF.

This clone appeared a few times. CDR3 region: CASSHPGRLAGVQETQYF. The CDR3 bases are TGTGCCAGCAGCCACCCCGGGAGGCTAGCGGGGGTCCAAGAGACCCAGTACTTC. V is TRBV3-1 (or the pseudogene TRBV3-2) and J is TRBJ2-5, with 10 bases that match TRBD2. CDR1 LGHDT and CDR2 YNNKEL come from the germline V gene (reference sequence). The CDR3 is 18 residues long. V dropped 3 bases and J dropped 1; count of bases not matched to a gene: 11.

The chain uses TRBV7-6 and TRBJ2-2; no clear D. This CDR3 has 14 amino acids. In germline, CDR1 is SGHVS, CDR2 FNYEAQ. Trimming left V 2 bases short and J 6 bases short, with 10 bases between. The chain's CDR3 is CASSLSFPAGELFF. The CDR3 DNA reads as TGTGCCAGCAGCTTAAGTTTTCCGGCCGGGGAGCTGTTTTTT.

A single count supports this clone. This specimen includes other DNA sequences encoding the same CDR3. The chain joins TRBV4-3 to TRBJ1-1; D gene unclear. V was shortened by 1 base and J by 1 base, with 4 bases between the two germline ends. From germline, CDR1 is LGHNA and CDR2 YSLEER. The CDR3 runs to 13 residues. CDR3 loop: CASSQGENTEAFF. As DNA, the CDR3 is TGCGCCAGCAGCCAAGGGGAGAACACTGAAGCTTTCTTT.